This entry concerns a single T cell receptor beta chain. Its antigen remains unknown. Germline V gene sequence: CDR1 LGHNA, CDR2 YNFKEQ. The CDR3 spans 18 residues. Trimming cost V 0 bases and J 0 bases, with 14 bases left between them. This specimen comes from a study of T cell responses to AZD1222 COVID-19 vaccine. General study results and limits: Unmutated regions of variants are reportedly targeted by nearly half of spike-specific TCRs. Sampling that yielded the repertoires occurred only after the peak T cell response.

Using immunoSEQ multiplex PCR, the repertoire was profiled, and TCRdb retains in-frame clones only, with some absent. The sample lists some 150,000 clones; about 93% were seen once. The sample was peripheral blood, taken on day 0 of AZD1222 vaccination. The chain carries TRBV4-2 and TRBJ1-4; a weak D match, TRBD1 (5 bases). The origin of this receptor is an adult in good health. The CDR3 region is CASSQETAQRATNEKLFF. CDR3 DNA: TGTGCCAGCAGCCAAGAGACAGCTCAACGGGCAACTAATGAAAAACTGTTTTTT.